Presented here are 19 T cell receptor beta chains from one specimen sequenced in a study of T-cell memory formation after mild COVID-19. TCRdb fed the 5' RACE reads into MiXCR, producing one record per CDR3 protein. Of roughly 250,000 distinct CDR3 sequences in the sample, 16% are singletons; the top ten hold 20% to 25%. What was sequenced was PBMCs or a T cell subset sorted from them (not recorded which). These receptors were obtained from a man between 18 and 29 years old who had mild COVID-19 (a few samples of this study predate the infection). Cell type and time point are not known.

This clonotype was observed many times. For the CDR3, the DNA is TGTGCCAGCAGTGGTCCAGGGGACAGGGCGCTAAATGAGCAGTTCTTC. Translating it yields CASSGPGDRALNEQFF. The chain links TRBV6-1 to TRBJ2-1, with TRBD1 matching over 9 bases. CDR1 MNHNS and CDR2 SASEGT come from the germline V gene. The junction had 11 bases not matched to a gene; V was cut back by 4 bases and J by 7 bases. The CDR3 is 16 residues long.

This clonotype was found a few times. The rearrangement links TRBV2 to TRBJ2-7; D is uncertain. In germline, CDR1 is SNHLY, CDR2 FYNNEI. Trimming cost V 8 bases and J 2 bases, with 7 bases left between them. The CDR3 spans 11 residues. CDR3 protein: CASQEAYEQYF. CDR3 coding DNA: TGTGCCAGCCAGGAAGCCTACGAGCAGTACTTC. Full variable domain (outside the CDR3, taken from reference TRBV2 and TRBJ2-7): EPEVTQTPSHQVTQMGQEVILRCVPISNHLYFYWYRQILGQKVEFLVSFYNNEISEKSEIFDDQFSVERPDGSNFTLKIRSTKLEDSAMYFCASQEAYEQYFGPGTRLTVT.

Here the CDR3 reads CASSVAEDTQYF. The CDR3 DNA is TGTGCCAGCAGCGTAGCGGAGGATACGCAGTATTTT. The chain is built from TRBV9 and TRBJ2-3; D not resolved. The CDR3 is 12 residues long. CDR1 is SGDLS and CDR2 is YYNGEE in the germline V gene. Trimming took off 0 bases at V and 6 bases at J, with 5 bases between the two ends.

This clonotype was seen only a few times. The rearrangement links TRBV6-2 or TRBV6-3 to TRBJ2-5; D not certain. Germline lookup yields CDR1 MNHEY and CDR2 SVGEGT. Trimming shortened V by 2 bases and J by 1 base, and 5 bases separated the two germline ends. The CDR3 sequence is 13 residues long. CDR3 nucleotide sequence: TGTGCCAGCAGTTACCGTATCCAAGAGACCCAGTACTTC. As protein: CASSYRIQETQYF.

This clonotype has a handful of counts. The chain carries TRBV11-3 and TRBJ2-2; D might be TRBD1 or TRBD2, each matching 6 bases. V lost 5 bases, J lost 3 bases, and 19 bases lay in between. There are 17 residues in the CDR3. Germline V lookup: CDR1 SGHNT, CDR2 YENEEA. This chain's CDR3 is CASSPRKAGEDTGELFF. The CDR3 DNA reads as TGTGCCAGCAGCCCCCGAAAGGCAGGGGAGGACACCGGGGAGCTGTTTTTT.

The chain has TRBV5-4 and TRBJ2-7; 9 nucleotides match TRBD2. The CDR3 sequence is 14 residues long. Unmatched junction bases numbered 2, after V lost 4 bases and J lost 0 bases. CDR1 is SGHNT, CDR2 YYREEE, per germline (reference sequence). CDR3 DNA: TGTGCCAGCAGCACGGGACTAGCCTCCTACGAGCAGTACTTC. Its protein product is CASSTGLASYEQYF.

This chain joins TRBV29-1 and TRBJ2-1; perhaps TRBD2 as D (6 bases). From germline, CDR1 is SQVTM and CDR2 ANQGSEA. The CDR3 runs to 14 residues. Trimming took off 4 bases at V and 4 bases at J, with 14 bases between the two ends. This CDR3 is CSVGFVGGYNEQFF. CDR3 nucleotide sequence: TGCAGCGTTGGGTTCGTGGGGGGTTACAATGAGCAGTTCTTC.

The V gene is TRBV9, the J gene TRBJ2-3; tentatively, D is TRBD1 (6 bases). Per the germline V gene, CDR1 is SGDLS and CDR2 is YYNGEE. The V end lost 0 bases, the J end lost 1 base, and 9 bases lay between the germline ends. This CDR3 region has 15 residues. The CDR3 loop is CASSVVGHGTDTQYF. The CDR3 bases are TGTGCCAGCAGCGTAGTGGGACACGGCACAGATACGCAGTATTTT.

The chain employs TRBV6-2 or TRBV6-3 and TRBJ1-1, with D possibly TRBD1 on 6 matching bases. V dropped 0 bases and J dropped 1 base, with 21 bases sitting between them. This CDR3 has 19 residues. CDR1 and CDR2 from the germline V gene are MNHEY and SVGEGT. The DNA of the CDR3 is TGTGCCAGCAGTTACTCGATTGAGACAGGCACCCGCGGGAACACTGAAGCTTTCTTT. Translation: CASSYSIETGTRGNTEAFF.

This clonotype was seen only a few times. The J gene is TRBJ2-1, the V gene TRBV7-3, with 7 bases matching TRBD2. J gave up 2 bases and V 0 bases, and 7 bases lay outside the gene matches. The CDR3 has 17 residues. The germline V gene has CDR1 SGHTA and CDR2 FQGTGA. The CDR3 bases are TGTGCCAGCAGCTTAACCTTCAGCGGGGCCACCTACAATGAGCAGTTCTTC. Its translation: CASSLTFSGATYNEQFF.

The chain couples TRBV4-1 to TRBJ1-1, with a weak D call TRBD1 (5 bases). The CDR3 length is 12 residues. Between the trimmed V and J ends, which lost 4 bases and 8 bases, there was a span of 11 bases. CDR1 and CDR2 (germline): MGHRA, YSYEKL. The CDR3 coding sequence is TGCGCCAGCAGCCGAAATGGGGGGGAAGCTTTCTTT. It specifies CASSRNGGEAFF.

The V gene is TRBV30, the J gene TRBJ1-2; 9 bases are a match to TRBD1. CDR1 is GTSNPN and CDR2 is SVGIG in the germline V gene (reference sequence). With V trimmed by 5 bases and J by 1 base, 2 bases remained unmatched. The CDR3 contains 13 residues. CDR3 amino acids: CAWGTGYNYGYTF. As DNA, the CDR3 is TGTGCCTGGGGGACAGGGTATAACTATGGCTACACCTTC. Looking up the rest from reference TRBV30 and TRBJ1-2 gives the full variable domain: SQTIHQWPATLVQPVGSPLSLECTVEGTSNPNLYWYRQAAGRGLQLLFYSVGIGQISSEVPQNLSASRPQDRQFILSSKKLLLSDSGFYLCAWGTGYNYGYTFGSGTRLTVV.

V is TRBV7-9 and J is TRBJ1-4; TRBD1 matches 9 bases. This CDR3 is 18 amino acids long. CDR1 SEHNR and CDR2 FQNEAQ come from the germline V gene (reference sequence). V lost 5 bases to trimming and J lost 7 bases; unmatched junction nucleotides: 17. The CDR3 DNA is TGTGCCAGCAGCCGCCCTCGGACAGGGGTAGTGGGAGTTGAAAAACTGTTTTTT. Residues: CASSRPRTGVVGVEKLFF. Complete variable domain (other parts from reference TRBV7-9 and TRBJ1-4): DTGVSQNPRHKITKRGQNVTFRCDPISEHNRLYWYRQTLGQGPEFLTYFQNEAQLEKSRLLSDRFSAERPKGSFSTLEIQRTEQGDSAMYLCASSRPRTGVVGVEKLFFGSGTQLSVL.

A few counts support this clonotype. The V call is TRBV4-1, the J call TRBJ2-7, with 7 nucleotides matching TRBD1. From germline, CDR1 is MGHRA and CDR2 YSYEKL. With V trimmed by 3 bases and J by 3 bases, 5 bases remained unmatched. The CDR3 runs 14 residues. CDR3 loop: CASSHRPGGYEQYV. CDR3 DNA sequence: TGCGCCAGCAGCCATCGGCCAGGGGGCTACGAGCAGTACGTC.

This clonotype has just a few counts. The genes are TRBV9 and TRBJ1-1, with 8 bases matching TRBD1. V was clipped by 2 bases and J by 5 bases; unmatched bases: 5. CDR3 length: 14 residues. Per the germline V gene, CDR1 is SGDLS and CDR2 is YYNGEE. The CDR3 is CASSVGQVDTEAFF. The CDR3 DNA reads as TGTGCCAGCAGCGTGGGACAGGTGGATACTGAAGCTTTCTTT.

At least ten counts were recorded for this clonotype. The chain has TRBV18 and TRBJ2-5; D perhaps matches TRBD2 (5 bases). The V and J ends lost 8 bases and 1 base respectively, with 11 bases between them. Germline V CDR1 and CDR2: KGHSH, LQKENI. This CDR3 has 13 residues. The CDR3 sequence is CASSPGLQETQYF. DNA of the CDR3: TGTGCCAGCAGTCCCGGACTCCAAGAGACCCAGTACTTC.

V usage is TRBV29-1 and J usage is TRBJ1-5; TRBD1 matches 9 bases. This CDR3 has 13 amino acids. Germline-derived CDR1 and CDR2 are SQVTM and ANQGSEA. V dropped 6 bases and J dropped 4; count of bases not matched to a gene: 4. The CDR3 protein is CSVAGTGNQPQHF. CDR3 nucleotide sequence: TGCAGCGTCGCCGGGACAGGGAATCAGCCCCAGCATTTT. The complete variable domain, with remaining parts taken from reference TRBV29-1 and TRBJ1-5, reads SAVISQKPSRDICQRGTSLTIQCQVDSQVTMMFWYRQQPGQSLTLIATANQGSEATYESGFVIDKFPISRPNLTFSTLTVSNMSPEDSSIYLCSVAGTGNQPQHFGDGTRLSIL.

This clonotype was counted between two and nine times. The chain links TRBV18 to TRBJ2-5, with no clear D. The CDR3 is 13 residues long. V was trimmed by 2 bases and J by 5 bases, leaving 9 bases between them. Germline V CDR1 and CDR2: KGHSH, LQKENI. Here the CDR3 reads CASSPLLGETQYF. CDR3 DNA: TGTGCCAGCTCACCATTATTAGGGGAGACCCAGTACTTC.

In its sample, this clonotype was seen a few times. This sequence joins TRBV5-5 and TRBJ1-5; weak D call: TRBD1 (5 bases). With 4 bases removed from V and 5 bases from J, the gap between germline ends came to 16 bases. CDR3 length equals 15 residues. Germline V gene lookup returns CDR1 SGHKS and CDR2 YYEKEE (reference sequence). CDR3 in DNA: TGTGCCAGCAGCCAGCTTGACAGCCGATATCAGCCCCAGCATTTT. As protein: CASSQLDSRYQPQHF.